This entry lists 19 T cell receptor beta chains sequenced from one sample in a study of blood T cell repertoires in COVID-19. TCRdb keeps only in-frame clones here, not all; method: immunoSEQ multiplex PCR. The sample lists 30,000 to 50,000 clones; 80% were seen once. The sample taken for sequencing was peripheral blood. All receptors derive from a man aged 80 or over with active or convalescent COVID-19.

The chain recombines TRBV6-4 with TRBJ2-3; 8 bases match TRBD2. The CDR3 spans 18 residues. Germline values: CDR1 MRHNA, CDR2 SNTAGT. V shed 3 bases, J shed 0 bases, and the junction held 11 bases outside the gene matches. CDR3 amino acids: CASSDSAGAPLSTDTQYF. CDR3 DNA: TGTGCCAGCAGTGATTCAGCGGGGGCCCCTTTGAGCACAGATACGCAGTATTTT.

The CDR3 DNA reads TGTGCCAGCAGTTTAGTGGGAGGGTCCGTTAATGAAAAACTGTTTTTT. This sequence encodes CASSLVGGSVNEKLFF. The V gene is TRBV28, the J gene TRBJ1-4; D gene ambiguous. Trimming shortened V by 2 bases and J by 4 bases, and 14 bases separated the two germline ends. The CDR3 consists of 16 residues. Germline CDR1 is MDHEN and CDR2 is SYDVKM. Variable domain in full (rest from reference TRBV28 and TRBJ1-4): DVKVTQSSRYLVKRTGEKVFLECVQDMDHENMFWYRQDPGLGLRLIYFSYDVKMKEKGDIPEGYSVSREKKERFSLILESASTNQTSMYLCASSLVGGSVNEKLFFGSGTQLSVL.

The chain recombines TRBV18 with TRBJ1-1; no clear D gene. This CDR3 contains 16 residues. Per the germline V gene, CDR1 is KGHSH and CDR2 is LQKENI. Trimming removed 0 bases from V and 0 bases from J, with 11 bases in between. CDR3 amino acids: CASSPPNARLNTEAFF. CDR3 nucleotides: TGTGCCAGCTCACCACCAAACGCCAGGTTGAACACTGAAGCTTTCTTT.

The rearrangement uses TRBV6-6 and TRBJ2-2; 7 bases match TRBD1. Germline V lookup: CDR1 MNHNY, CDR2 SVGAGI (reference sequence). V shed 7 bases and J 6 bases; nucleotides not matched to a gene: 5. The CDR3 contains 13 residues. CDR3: CASTTGVPGELFF. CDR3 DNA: TGTGCCAGCACTACAGGGGTACCCGGGGAGCTGTTTTTT.

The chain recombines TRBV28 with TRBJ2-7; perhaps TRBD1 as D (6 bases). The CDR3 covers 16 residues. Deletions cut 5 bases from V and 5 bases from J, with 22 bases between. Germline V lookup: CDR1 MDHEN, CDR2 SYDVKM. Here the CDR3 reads CASSPPKGQGSNEQYF. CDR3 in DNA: TGTGCCAGCAGTCCCCCGAAGGGGCAGGGGAGCAACGAGCAGTACTTC.

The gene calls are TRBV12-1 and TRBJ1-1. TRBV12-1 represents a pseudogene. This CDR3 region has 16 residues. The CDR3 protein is CASSFGLSSVNTEAFF. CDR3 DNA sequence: TGTGCCAGCAGCTTCGGATTATCTAGCGTGAACACTGAAGCTTTCTTT.

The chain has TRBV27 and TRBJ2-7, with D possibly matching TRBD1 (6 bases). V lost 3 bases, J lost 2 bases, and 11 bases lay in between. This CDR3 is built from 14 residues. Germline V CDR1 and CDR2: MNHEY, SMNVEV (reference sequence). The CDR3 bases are TGTGCCAGCAGTTTCTCACAGGGTCCCTACGAGCAGTACTTC. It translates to CASSFSQGPYEQYF.

The CDR3 coding sequence is TGTGCCTGGAGTGGAACAGGGCGGAGTAATGAAAAACTGTTTTTT. Translation: CAWSGTGRSNEKLFF. The chain links TRBV30 to TRBJ1-4, with a possible D match to TRBD1 (6 bases). Germline loops: CDR1 GTSNPN, CDR2 SVGIG (reference sequence). The CDR3 sequence is 15 residues long. Trimming removed 1 base at V and 4 bases at J, with 13 bases between.

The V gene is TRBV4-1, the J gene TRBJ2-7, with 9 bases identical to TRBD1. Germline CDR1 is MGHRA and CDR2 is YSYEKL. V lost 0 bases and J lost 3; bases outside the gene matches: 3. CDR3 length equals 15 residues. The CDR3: CASSQDGTGLYEQYF. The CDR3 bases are TGCGCCAGCAGCCAAGATGGGACAGGGCTCTACGAGCAGTACTTC.

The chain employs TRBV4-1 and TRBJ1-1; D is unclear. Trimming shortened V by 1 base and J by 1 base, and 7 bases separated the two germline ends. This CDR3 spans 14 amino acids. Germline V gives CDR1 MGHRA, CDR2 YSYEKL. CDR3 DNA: TGCGCCAGCAGCCAAGTGGCGGGGAACACTGAAGCTTTCTTT. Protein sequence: CASSQVAGNTEAFF.

As DNA, the CDR3 is TGCAGCGCTGGGGATCGAGAGGGCGAGCAGTACTTC. This encodes CSAGDREGEQYF. This chain joins TRBV29-1 and TRBJ2-7; perhaps TRBD2 as D (5 bases). The V end was cut by 7 bases, the J end by 6 bases, with 16 bases between. This CDR3 has 12 amino acids. The germline V gene has CDR1 SQVTM and CDR2 ANQGSEA.

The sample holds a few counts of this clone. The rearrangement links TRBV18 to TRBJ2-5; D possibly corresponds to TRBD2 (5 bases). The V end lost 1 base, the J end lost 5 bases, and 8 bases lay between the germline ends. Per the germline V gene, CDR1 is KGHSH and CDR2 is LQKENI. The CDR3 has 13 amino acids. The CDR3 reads CASSPRRDETQYF. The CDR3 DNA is TGTGCCAGCTCACCACGCCGGGATGAGACCCAGTACTTC. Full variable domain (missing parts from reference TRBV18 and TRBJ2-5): NAGVMQNPRHLVRRRGQEARLRCSPMKGHSHVYWYRQLPEEGLKFMVYLQKENIIDESGMPKERFSAEFPKEGPSILRIQQVVRGDSAAYFCASSPRRDETQYFGPGTRLLVL.

This chain's CDR3 is CASSDPRQGNQPQHF. The CDR3 DNA reads TGTGCCAGCAGCGATCCCCGACAGGGGAATCAGCCCCAGCATTTT. The genes are TRBV7-3 and TRBJ1-5; 8 bases are a match to TRBD1. This CDR3 spans 15 amino acids. V lost 5 bases, J lost 4 bases, and 7 bases stayed unmatched. In germline, CDR1 is SGHTA, CDR2 FQGTGA.

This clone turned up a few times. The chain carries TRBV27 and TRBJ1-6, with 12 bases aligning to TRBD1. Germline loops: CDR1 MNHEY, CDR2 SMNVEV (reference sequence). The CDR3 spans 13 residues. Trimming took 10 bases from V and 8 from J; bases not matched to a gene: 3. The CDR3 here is CATRDRGHSPLHF. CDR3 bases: TGTGCCACCCGGGACAGGGGGCATTCACCCCTCCACTTT.

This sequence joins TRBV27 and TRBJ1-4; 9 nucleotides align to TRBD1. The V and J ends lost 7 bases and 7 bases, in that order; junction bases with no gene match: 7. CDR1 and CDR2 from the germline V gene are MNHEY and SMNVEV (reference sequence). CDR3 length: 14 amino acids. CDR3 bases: TGTGCCAGCAAACTACAGGGGGCGGGTGAAAAACTGTTTTTT. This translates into CASKLQGAGEKLFF. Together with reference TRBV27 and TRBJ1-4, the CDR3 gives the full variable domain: EAQVTQNPRYLITVTGKKLTVTCSQNMNHEYMSWYRQDPGLGLRQIYYSMNVEVTDKGDVPEGYKVSRKEKRNFPLILESPSPNQTSLYFCASKLQGAGEKLFFGSGTQLSVL.

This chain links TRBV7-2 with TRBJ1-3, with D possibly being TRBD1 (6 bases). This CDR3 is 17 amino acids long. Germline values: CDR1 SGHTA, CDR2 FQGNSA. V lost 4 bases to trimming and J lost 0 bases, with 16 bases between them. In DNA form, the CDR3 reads TGTGCCAGCAGCTACAAGGCGAGGGGGATCTCTGGAAACACCATATATTTT. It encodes CASSYKARGISGNTIYF.

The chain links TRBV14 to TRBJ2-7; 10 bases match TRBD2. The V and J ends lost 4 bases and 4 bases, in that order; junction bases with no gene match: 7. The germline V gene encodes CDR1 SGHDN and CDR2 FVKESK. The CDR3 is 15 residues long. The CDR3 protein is CASSPQLAGSYEQYF. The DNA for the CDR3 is TGTGCCAGCAGCCCTCAACTAGCGGGGAGTTACGAGCAGTACTTC. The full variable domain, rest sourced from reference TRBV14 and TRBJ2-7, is EAGVTQFPSHSVIEKGQTVTLRCDPISGHDNLYWYRRVMGKEIKFLLHFVKESKQDESGMPNNRFLAERTGGTYSTLKVQPAELEDSGVYFCASSPQLAGSYEQYFGPGTRLTVT.

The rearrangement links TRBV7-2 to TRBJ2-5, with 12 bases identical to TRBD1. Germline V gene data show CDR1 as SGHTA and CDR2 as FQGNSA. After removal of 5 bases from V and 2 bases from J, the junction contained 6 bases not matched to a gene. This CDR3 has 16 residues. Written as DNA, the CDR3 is TGTGCCAGCAGCCGCCGGGACAGGGGGCGACAAGAGACCCAGTACTTC. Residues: CASSRRDRGRQETQYF.

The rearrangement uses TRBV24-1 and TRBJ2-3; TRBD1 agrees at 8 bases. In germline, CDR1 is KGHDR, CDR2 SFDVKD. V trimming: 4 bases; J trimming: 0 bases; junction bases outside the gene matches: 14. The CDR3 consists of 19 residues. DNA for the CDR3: TGTGCCACCAGTGACCCACTCGGACAGGGAAGTTTGAGCACAGATACGCAGTATTTT. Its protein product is CATSDPLGQGSLSTDTQYF.